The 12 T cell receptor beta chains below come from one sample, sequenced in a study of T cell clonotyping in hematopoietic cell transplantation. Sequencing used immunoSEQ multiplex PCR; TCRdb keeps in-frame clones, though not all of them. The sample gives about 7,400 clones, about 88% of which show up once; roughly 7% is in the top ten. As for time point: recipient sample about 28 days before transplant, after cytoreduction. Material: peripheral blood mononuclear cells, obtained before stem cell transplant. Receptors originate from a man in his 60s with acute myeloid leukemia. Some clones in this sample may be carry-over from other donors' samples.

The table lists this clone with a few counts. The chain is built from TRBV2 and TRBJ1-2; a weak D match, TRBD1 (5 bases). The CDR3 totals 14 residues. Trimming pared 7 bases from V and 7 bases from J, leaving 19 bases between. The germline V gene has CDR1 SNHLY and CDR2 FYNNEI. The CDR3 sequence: CASKREGTGLGYTF. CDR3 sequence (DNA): TGTGCCAGCAAGAGAGAAGGGACGGGCCTTGGCTACACCTTC.

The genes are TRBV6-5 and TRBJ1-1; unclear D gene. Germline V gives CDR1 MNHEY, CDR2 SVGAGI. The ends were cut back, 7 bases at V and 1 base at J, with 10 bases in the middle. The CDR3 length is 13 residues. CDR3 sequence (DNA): TGTGCCAGCAAACCGGGGTGGAACACTGAAGCTTTCTTT. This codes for CASKPGWNTEAFF.

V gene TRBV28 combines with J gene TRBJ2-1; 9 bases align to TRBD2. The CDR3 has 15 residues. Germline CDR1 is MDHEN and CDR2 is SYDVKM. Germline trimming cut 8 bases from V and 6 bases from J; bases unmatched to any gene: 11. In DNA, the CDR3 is TGTGCCAGCTCCGACTTGGCGGGAGGGCGCAATGAGCAGTTCTTC. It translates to CASSDLAGGRNEQFF.

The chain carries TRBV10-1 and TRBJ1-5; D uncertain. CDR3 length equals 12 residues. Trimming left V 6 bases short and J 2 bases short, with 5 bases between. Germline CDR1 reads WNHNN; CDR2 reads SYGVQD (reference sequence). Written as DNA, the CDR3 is TGCGCCAGCAGCCAGGGCAATCAGCCCCAGCATTTT. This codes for CASSQGNQPQHF.

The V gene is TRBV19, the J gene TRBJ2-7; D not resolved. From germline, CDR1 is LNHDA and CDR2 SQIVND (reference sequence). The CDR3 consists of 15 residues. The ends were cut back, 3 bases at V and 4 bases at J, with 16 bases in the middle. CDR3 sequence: CASSIAASRVYEQYF. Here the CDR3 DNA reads TGTGCCAGTAGTATCGCAGCTTCCCGAGTTTACGAGCAGTACTTC.

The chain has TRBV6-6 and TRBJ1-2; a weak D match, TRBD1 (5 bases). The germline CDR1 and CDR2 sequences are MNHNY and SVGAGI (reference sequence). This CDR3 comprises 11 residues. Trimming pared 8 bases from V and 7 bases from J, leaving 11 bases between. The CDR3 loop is CASSGWRGYTF. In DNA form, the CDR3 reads TGTGCCAGCTCAGGGTGGCGTGGCTACACCTTC.

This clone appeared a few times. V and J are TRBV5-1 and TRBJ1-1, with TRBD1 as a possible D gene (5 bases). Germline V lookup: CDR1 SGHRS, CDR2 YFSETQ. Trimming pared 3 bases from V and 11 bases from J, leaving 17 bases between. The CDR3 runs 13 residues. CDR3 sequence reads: CASSSNLGEWAFF. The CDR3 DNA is TGCGCCAGCAGCTCCAACCTGGGGGAGTGGGCTTTCTTT.

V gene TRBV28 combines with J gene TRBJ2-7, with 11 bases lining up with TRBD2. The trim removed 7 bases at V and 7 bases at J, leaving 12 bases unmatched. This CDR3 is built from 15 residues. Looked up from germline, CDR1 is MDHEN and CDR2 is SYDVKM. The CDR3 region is CASTDVAGGPGEQYF. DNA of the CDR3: TGTGCCAGCACGGACGTAGCGGGAGGGCCCGGGGAGCAGTACTTC.

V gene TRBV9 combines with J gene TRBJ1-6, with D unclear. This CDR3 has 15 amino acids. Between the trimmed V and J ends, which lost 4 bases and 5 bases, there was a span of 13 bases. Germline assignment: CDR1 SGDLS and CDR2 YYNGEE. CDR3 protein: CASSPRGGNNSPLHF. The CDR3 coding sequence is TGTGCCAGCAGCCCCCGGGGAGGGAATAATTCACCCCTCCACTTT.

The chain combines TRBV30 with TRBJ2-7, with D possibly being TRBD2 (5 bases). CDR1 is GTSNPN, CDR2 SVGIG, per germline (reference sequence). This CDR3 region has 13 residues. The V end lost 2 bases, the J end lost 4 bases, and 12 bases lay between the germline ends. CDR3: CAWSSVRGYEQYF. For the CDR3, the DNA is TGTGCCTGGAGTTCAGTACGGGGTTACGAGCAGTACTTC.

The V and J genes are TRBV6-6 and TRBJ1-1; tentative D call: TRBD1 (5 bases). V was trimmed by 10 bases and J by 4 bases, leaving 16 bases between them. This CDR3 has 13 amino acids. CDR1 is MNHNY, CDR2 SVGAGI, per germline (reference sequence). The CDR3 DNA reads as TGTGCCACCAAACCAGGGCAGGGCACTGAAGCTTTCTTT. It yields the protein CATKPGQGTEAFF.

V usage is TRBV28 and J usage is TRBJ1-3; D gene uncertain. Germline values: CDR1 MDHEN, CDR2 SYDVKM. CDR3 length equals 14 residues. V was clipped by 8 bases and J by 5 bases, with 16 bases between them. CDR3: CASLSGFVRNTIYF. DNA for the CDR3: TGTGCCAGCCTGAGTGGGTTCGTAAGAAACACCATATATTTT.